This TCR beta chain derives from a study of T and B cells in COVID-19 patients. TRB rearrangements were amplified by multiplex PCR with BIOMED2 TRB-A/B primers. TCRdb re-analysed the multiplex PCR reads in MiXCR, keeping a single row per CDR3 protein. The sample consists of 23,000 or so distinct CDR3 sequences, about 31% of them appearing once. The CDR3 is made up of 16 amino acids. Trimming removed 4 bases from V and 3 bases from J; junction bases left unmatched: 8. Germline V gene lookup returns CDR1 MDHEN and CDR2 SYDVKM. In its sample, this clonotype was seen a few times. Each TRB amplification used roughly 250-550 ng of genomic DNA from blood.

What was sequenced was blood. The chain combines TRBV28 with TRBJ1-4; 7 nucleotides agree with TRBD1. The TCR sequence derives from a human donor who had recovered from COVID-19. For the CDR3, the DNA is TGTGCCAGCAGTTCGTCAGGGGGGGGGGCTAATGAAAAACTGTTTTTT. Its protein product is CASSSSGGGANEKLFF. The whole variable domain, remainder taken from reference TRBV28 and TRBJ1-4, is DVKVTQSSRYLVKRTGEKVFLECVQDMDHENMFWYRQDPGLGLRLIYFSYDVKMKEKGDIPEGYSVSREKKERFSLILESASTNQTSMYLCASSSSGGGANEKLFFGSGTQLSVL.